Here is one T cell receptor (beta chain) with its context. The antigen remains undetermined. The data were obtained in a study of cytomegalovirus exposure and HLA in healthy donors. Points from the study as a whole: Within a later analysis, the majority of CMV-associated TCR beta chains appeared HLA-restricted. A reported reduction in N-insertions relative to the roughly 640-donor mean was seen in an Asian-associated ancestry cluster in a later analysis.

Trimming took 10 bases from V and 7 from J, leaving 16 bases between them. CDR3 length: 13 residues. From germline, CDR1 is SGHTA and CDR2 FQGNSA. With 60 Vbeta and 13 Jbeta primers, the PCR was carried out. Clones were read by immunoSEQ multiplex PCR, and TCRdb kept only the in-frame ones, dropping some. The sample carries approximately 140,000 clones, 79% recorded once. The clonotype comes from a man in his fifties in good health and CMV-seropositive. This chain joins TRBV7-2 and TRBJ2-2, with D unclear. The specimen sequenced was PBMCs. Here the CDR3 reads CAITKFSDGELFF. The DNA of the CDR3 is TGTGCCATCACTAAGTTCTCTGACGGGGAGCTGTTTTTT.